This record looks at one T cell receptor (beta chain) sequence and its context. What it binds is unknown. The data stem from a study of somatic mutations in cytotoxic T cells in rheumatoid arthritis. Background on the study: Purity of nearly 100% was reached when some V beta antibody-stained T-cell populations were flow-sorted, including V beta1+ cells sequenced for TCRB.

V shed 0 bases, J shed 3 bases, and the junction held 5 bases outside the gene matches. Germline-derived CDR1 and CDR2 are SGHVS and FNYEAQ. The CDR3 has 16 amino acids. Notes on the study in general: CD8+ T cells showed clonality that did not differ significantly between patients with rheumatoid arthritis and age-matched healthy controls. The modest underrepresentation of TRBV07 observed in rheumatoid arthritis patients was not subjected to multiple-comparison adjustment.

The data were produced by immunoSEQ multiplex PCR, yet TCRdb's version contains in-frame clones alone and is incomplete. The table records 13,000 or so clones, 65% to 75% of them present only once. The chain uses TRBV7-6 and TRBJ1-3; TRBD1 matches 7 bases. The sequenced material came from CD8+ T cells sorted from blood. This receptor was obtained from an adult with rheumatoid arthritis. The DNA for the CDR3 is TGTGCCAGCAGCTTAGCGAGACAGGGAGGTGGAAACACCATATATTTT. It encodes CASSLARQGGGNTIYF.